This TCR beta chain was identified during a study of blood T cell repertoires in COVID-19. In the study overall: The samples span acute and convalescent COVID-19 from the United States, Italy and Spain. T cells, B-cell-depleted T cells, or PBMCs supplied cDNA or gDNA.

CDR3 length equals 13 residues. CDR1 and CDR2 from the germline V gene are WSHSY and SAAADI. Trimming shortened V by 9 bases and J by 4 bases, and 15 bases separated the two germline ends. Authors' data handling: Estimation of nucleated cell counts relied on the amplification of reference gene primers. Data came from immunoSEQ multiplex PCR; TCRdb stores just in-frame clones and leaves some out. V and J calls plus clone size are reproduced from that table; the DNA served to infer D and trimming. The table lists about 64,000 clones, 80% to 90% of them singletons, with 1.2% in the top ten. V gene TRBV10-2 combines with J gene TRBJ1-2; D unresolved. The sample was peripheral blood. The receptor comes from a man aged 35 to 55 with acute or convalescent COVID-19. The CDR3 spells CASTLGQAYGYTF. DNA of the CDR3: TGCGCCAGTACCCTTGGGCAGGCCTATGGCTACACCTTC.